This T cell receptor (beta chain) was sequenced during a study of radiotherapy plus CTLA-4 blockade in lung cancer. Sequencing was performed with immunoSEQ multiplex PCR; in TCRdb, only in-frame clones are kept and a portion is missing. The sample records over 80,000 clones, about four fifths being singletons. Germline CDR1 and CDR2: MDHEN and SYDVKM. Trimming took 10 bases from V and 10 from J, leaving 17 bases between them. This CDR3 has 13 amino acids. This sequence originates from a human donor with non-small cell lung cancer who had stable disease on radiotherapy plus ipilimumab. The sequenced sample was peripheral blood, obtained from a patient treated with radiotherapy plus ipilimumab. V gene TRBV28 combines with J gene TRBJ1-6, with a weak D call TRBD1 (5 bases). The CDR3 sequence: CATHFPGSSPLHF. The CDR3 bases are TGTGCCACCCACTTTCCAGGGAGCTCACCCCTCCACTTT.